The TCR beta chain under discussion was sequenced for a study of identical twins. Study-wide findings and caveats: Analyses based on zero insertions could be partly confounded by invariant MAIT and iNKT cells.

Trimming cost V 3 bases and J 5 bases, with 10 bases left between them. The germline V gene has CDR1 SQVTM and CDR2 ANQGSEA. CDR3 length: 12 residues. TCRdb called the 5' RACE reads again in MiXCR, with one record for every CDR3 protein. The data contain about 890,000 distinct CDR3 sequences, 9% to 15% of them singletons. To note about this clonotype: Its matching antigen is unknown.

These data were also reused for a study on yellow fever vaccine responses in identical twins.

The sample taken for sequencing was PBMCs. This sequence was found in a woman under 30 in good health. The chain is built from TRBV29-1 and TRBJ1-1; a weak D match, TRBD1 (5 bases). The CDR3 sequence is CSVEAGGTEAFF. The CDR3 nucleotides are TGCAGCGTTGAGGCGGGGGGGACTGAAGCTTTCTTT.